This T cell receptor (beta chain) was found in a study of T cell changes during pregnancy in multiple sclerosis. The CDR3 totals 15 residues. Profiled with immunoSEQ multiplex PCR; TCRdb holds only in-frame clones, not every one. Of roughly 110,000 clones listed, under 95% are singletons. This clonotype originated in a female donor with multiple sclerosis, enrolled in a pregnancy study. This chain connects TRBV21-1 to TRBJ2-7; the table's TRBD1 call for D was not verified on the DNA. TRBV21-1 is termed a pseudogene. The source was peripheral blood, collected after pregnancy. CDR3 amino acids: CASSKGAKVGNEQYF. The CDR3, as DNA: TGTGCCAGCAGCAAGGGGGCCAAGGTAGGAAACGAGCAGTACTTC.